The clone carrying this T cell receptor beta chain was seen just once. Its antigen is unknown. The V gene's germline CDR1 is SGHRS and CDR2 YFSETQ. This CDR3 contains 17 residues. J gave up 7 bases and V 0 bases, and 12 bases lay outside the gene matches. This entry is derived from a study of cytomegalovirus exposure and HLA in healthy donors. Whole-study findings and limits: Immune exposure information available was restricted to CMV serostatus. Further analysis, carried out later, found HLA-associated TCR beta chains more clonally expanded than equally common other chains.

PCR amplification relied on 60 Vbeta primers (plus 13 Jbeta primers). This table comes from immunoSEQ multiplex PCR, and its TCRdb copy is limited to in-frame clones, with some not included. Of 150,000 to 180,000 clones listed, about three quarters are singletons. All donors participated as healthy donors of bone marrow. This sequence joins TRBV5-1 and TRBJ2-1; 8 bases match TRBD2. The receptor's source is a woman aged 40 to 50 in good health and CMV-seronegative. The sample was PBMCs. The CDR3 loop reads CASSLEVSGSIRNEQFF. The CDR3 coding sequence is TGCGCCAGCAGCTTGGAGGTCAGCGGGAGTATAAGGAATGAGCAGTTCTTC. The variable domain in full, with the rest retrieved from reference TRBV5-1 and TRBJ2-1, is KAGVTQTPRYLIKTRGQQVTLSCSPISGHRSVSWYQQTPGQGLQFLFEYFSETQRNKGNFPGRFSGRQFSNSRSEMNVSTLELGDSALYLCASSLEVSGSIRNEQFFGPGTRLTVL.